This T cell receptor beta chain is drawn from a study of blood T cell repertoires in COVID-19. As for the study in general: Sources were T cells, B-cell-depleted T cells, or PBMCs; the material itself was cDNA or gDNA.

Trimming cost V 4 bases and J 4 bases, with 17 bases left between them. Germline CDR1 SGHNT, CDR2 YYREEE (reference sequence). This CDR3 has 15 amino acids. Libraries were prepared by immunoSEQ multiplex PCR; TCRdb keeps only in-frame clonotypes and omits some of them. This table holds just under 300,000 clones, about 88% found once. Sample: peripheral blood. This receptor was identified in a man aged 65 to 85 with acute or convalescent COVID-19. This chain uses TRBV5-4 with TRBJ2-5, with D possibly TRBD2 on 6 matching bases. CDR3 loop: CASSPGSLGGETQYF. CDR3 bases: TGTGCCAGCAGCCCGGGTTCTTTGGGGGGAGAGACCCAGTACTTC.